This note documents a single T cell receptor beta chain sequence. In the study's own analysis: Nucleated cell number was recorded as an estimate derived from reference gene primer amplification. Measured with immunoSEQ multiplex PCR; TCRdb has only the in-frame clones, and not every one. The DNA was the basis for D and trimming; V, J and clone size are from that table. The top ten hold 5% to 6.5% of the sample, which has a few hundred thousand clones, 85% seen once. This sample was taken from a study of blood T cell repertoires in COVID-19. Material for sequencing was peripheral blood. The sequence was collected from a man between 50 and 59 years old with active or convalescent COVID-19.

This CDR3 reads CASSLSRGEGLYGYTF. CDR3 nucleotides: TGTGCCAGCAGCTTATCACGCGGAGAGGGCCTCTATGGCTACACCTTC. The genes are TRBV11-2 and TRBJ1-2, with unresolved D. Germline V gene data show CDR1 as SGHAT and CDR2 as FQNNGV. The CDR3 spans 16 residues. V was clipped by 2 bases and J by 4 bases, with 17 bases between them.